This is a list of T cell receptor beta chains from one sample in a study of read filtering for tumor transcriptome and immune sequencing. TCRdb re-called the reads with MiXCR, one entry per CDR3 protein. The sample holds around 20,000 distinct CDR3 sequences, 22% seen once. What was sequenced was a population of CD138-negative cells sorted from bone marrow. The receptors here all came from a donor aged 40 or older with multiple myeloma. CDR3s include the opening cysteine and the closing phenylalanine or tryptophan. D genes are given only for firm matches. Clone sizes are given selectively: once, few, many, or a class where the clone is expanded.

j_call v_call d_call clone_size cdr3_nt cdr3_aa
TRBJ2-2 TRBV29-1 TRBD1 few TGCAGCGCCGGACCCGGACAGGCCTCTTCCACCGGGGAGCTGTTTTTT CSAGPGQASSTGELFF
TRBJ2-7 TRBV2 TRBD1 many TGTGCCAGCGGGGGACAGTCGAGCTCCTACGAGCAGTACTTC CASGGQSSSYEQYF
TRBJ2-1 TRBV29-1 NA medium-sized TGCAGCGCTACCCGATCTACCTACAATGAGCAGTTCTTC CSATRSTYNEQFF
TRBJ2-7 TRBV19 NA NA TGTGCCAGCCGGGACCGGGCCGACTCCTACGAGCAGTACTTC CASRDRADSYEQYF
TRBJ2-5 TRBV19 NA many TGTGCCAGTAGTTCACAACATGAGGAGACCCAGTACTTC CASSSQHEETQYF
TRBJ2-1 TRBV4-1 NA many TGCGCCAGCAGCCAAGTGTCAATGAATCACAATGAGCAGTTCTTC CASSQVSMNHNEQFF
TRBJ1-1 TRBV28 NA NA TGTGCCAGCACAATGAACACTGAAGCTTTCTTT CASTMNTEAFF
TRBJ2-1 TRBV19 NA many TGTGCCAGTAAGCCAGGTGGGGCATACAATGAGCAGTTCTTC CASKPGGAYNEQFF
TRBJ2-3 TRBV5-1 NA few TGCGCCAGCAGCTCAGACGACCCCCCGACAGATACGCAGTATTTT CASSSDDPPTDTQYF
TRBJ2-3 TRBV28 NA NA TGTGCCAGCGGTTTACCCGACTCAATTACGCAGTATTTT CASGLPDSITQYF
TRBJ2-7 TRBV28 TRBD2 NA TGTGCCAGCAGTTTAACCGGCGGGAGGGCCGGCGAGCAGTACTTC CASSLTGGRAGEQYF
TRBJ2-1 TRBV28 TRBD2 few TGTGCCAGCAGTTTATATCGGGGCGGGAGGGGTAGCTCCTACAATGAGCAGTTCTTC CASSLYRGGRGSSYNEQFF
TRBJ1-5 TRBV7-9 NA few TGTGCCAGCACAAGAGGGGGTGATGAACCCCAGCATTTT CASTRGGDEPQHF
TRBJ2-1 TRBV7-8 NA NA TGTGCCAGCATGCGGTCAGGGAATGAGCAGTTCTTC CASMRSGNEQFF
TRBJ2-3 TRBV7-3 NA few TGTGCCAGCAGCCCCTACCTGACAAAGAGCACAGATACGCAGTATTTT CASSPYLTKSTDTQYF
TRBJ2-1 TRBV2 TRBD2 few TGTGCCAGTCGCATTAGCGGGAACTACAATGAGCAGTTCTTC CASRISGNYNEQFF
TRBJ2-5 TRBV18 NA many TGTGCCAGCTCACCGCAGGGACTCCAAGAGACCCAGTACTTC CASSPQGLQETQYF
TRBJ2-7 TRBV7-8 TRBD2 many TGTGCCAGCAGCTTAAGTATACTAGCGGGAGGACCCTACGAGCAGTACTTC CASSLSILAGGPYEQYF
TRBJ2-5 TRBV5-4 TRBD2 NA TGTGCCAGCAGTTCCCCTAGCGGCCAAGAGACCCAGTACTTC CASSSPSGQETQYF
TRBJ2-7 TRBV20-1 NA many TGCAGTGCTAGAGATTTAGGGCTAGCGATAATCTACGAGCAGTACTTC CSARDLGLAIIYEQYF
TRBJ2-5 TRBV7-8 TRBD2 NA TGTGCCAGCAGCTTGGGACTAGCGGGCGGCCAAGAGACCCAGTACTTC CASSLGLAGGQETQYF
TRBJ1-1 TRBV10-3 NA few TGTGCCATCAGTGAGAAAATGAACACTGAAGCTTTCTTT CAISEKMNTEAFF
TRBJ2-1 TRBV6-5 TRBD2 many TGTGCCAGCAGTTACCTTACTAGCGGGAAAAACAATGAGCAGTTCTTC CASSYLTSGKNNEQFF
TRBJ1-4 TRBV4-1 NA NA TGCGCCAGCAGCCTAGGACGGCTAGATGAAAAACTGTTTTTT CASSLGRLDEKLFF
TRBJ2-3 TRBV6-5 TRBD2 many TGTGCCAGCAGTAGCGGGATGGGCACAGATACGCAGTATTTT CASSSGMGTDTQYF
TRBJ1-5 TRBV20-1 NA many TGCAGTGCCGCCCGAGATGGGGGCAGCAATCAGCCCCAGCATTTT CSAARDGGSNQPQHF
TRBJ1-5 TRBV4-1 TRBD1 many TGCGCCAGCAGTTTACGACAGGGGGCCTCAAGCAATCAGCCCCAGCATTTT CASSLRQGASSNQPQHF
TRBJ2-7 TRBV6-5 TRBD1 NA TGTGCCGGCAGTTTATCCGGGACAGGGCACGAGCAGTACTTC CAGSLSGTGHEQYF
TRBJ1-5 TRBV29-1 NA many TGCAGCGTTGGGGGGAGCAATCAGCCCCAGCATTTT CSVGGSNQPQHF
TRBJ2-5 TRBV20-1 TRBD1 NA TGCAGTGCCGAGGACAGGGCGAAGGAGACCCAGTACTTC CSAEDRAKETQYF
TRBJ1-1 TRBV12-3/TRBV12-4 NA many TGTGCCAGCAGTTTAGCCAAGAGGACTGAAGCTTTCTTT CASSLAKRTEAFF
TRBJ1-2 TRBV28 NA many TGTGCCAGCAGTTTTTTAGGGGGTCGGCAGGGTAAAGACTATGGCTACGCCTTC CASSFLGGRQGKDYGYAF
TRBJ1-5 TRBV10-3 NA NA TGTGCCATCAGTGATGGGGATAATCAGCCCCAGCATTTT CAISDGDNQPQHF
TRBJ2-7 TRBV12-3/TRBV12-4 TRBD1 many TGTGCCAGCAGCACCGACAGGGGCGAGCAGTACTTC CASSTDRGEQYF
TRBJ2-6 TRBV29-1 TRBD1 NA TGCAGCGTTCCGGGACAGGGGCTACCTGGGGCCAACGTCCTGACTTTC CSVPGQGLPGANVLTF
TRBJ1-6 TRBV12-3/TRBV12-4 TRBD1 medium-sized TGTGCCAGCAGTCCACCGACAGGGTTTAATTCACCCCTCCACTTT CASSPPTGFNSPLHF
TRBJ2-3 TRBV15 NA NA TGTGCCACCAGCAGAGATCCGAGGGGCGCCGACACAGATACGCAGTATTTT CATSRDPRGADTDTQYF
TRBJ2-1 TRBV30 TRBD2 many TGTGCCTGGAGCAGTTTGGGGACTAGTTCTACCTACAATGAGCAGTTCTTC CAWSSLGTSSTYNEQFF
TRBJ1-6 TRBV28 NA many TGTGCCAGCAGTTCTCCGGACGGTAGCTCCTATAATTCACCCCTCCACTTT CASSSPDGSSYNSPLHF
TRBJ2-1 TRBV6-5 NA many TGTGCCAGCAGTTACCGTGGGGACTTAACCTACAATGAGCAGTTCTTC CASSYRGDLTYNEQFF
TRBJ2-2 TRBV28 NA many TGTGCCAGCAGTTCAGTACTGAGATACACCGGGGAGCTGTTTTTT CASSSVLRYTGELFF
TRBJ1-5 TRBV6-2/TRBV6-3 NA NA TGTGCCGGCAGTTACGGGACCGGGCGTCCCCAGCATTTT CAGSYGTGRPQHF
TRBJ1-5 TRBV28 NA many TGTGCCAGCAGTTTGGGCGGCCAGCCCCAGCATTTT CASSLGGQPQHF
TRBJ1-5 TRBV25-1 NA few TGTGCCAGCAGTGCCGGCTTGGCATACAATCAGCCCCAGCATTTT CASSAGLAYNQPQHF
TRBJ1-4 TRBV29-1 NA NA TGCAGCGTTACGGACAGCGGTTTGGAAAAACTGTTTTTT CSVTDSGLEKLFF
TRBJ2-4 TRBV5-1 TRBD2 NA TGCGCCAGCGGCTTGGGGCTAGCGGGAGCTAGAAACATTCAGTACTTC CASGLGLAGARNIQYF
TRBJ2-7 TRBV20-1 NA many TGCAGTGCTGAGAGGGGGGGGTACGAGCAGTACTTC CSAERGGYEQYF
TRBJ2-7 TRBV4-1 TRBD2 many TGCGCCAGCAGCCAAGAACCCGGACTAGCGGGATTGGACGAGCAGTACTTC CASSQEPGLAGLDEQYF
TRBJ1-2 TRBV7-8 NA few TGTGCCAGCAGCGTGGGCAGGGACTATGGCTACACCTTC CASSVGRDYGYTF
TRBJ2-3 TRBV24-1 NA many TGTGCCACCAGTGATTTGCAATCCTGGACCCAAGACGGAGATACGCAGTATTTT CATSDLQSWTQDGDTQYF
TRBJ2-5 TRBV18 NA NA TGTGCCAGCTCACGGCTAGAGACCCAGTACTTC CASSRLETQYF
TRBJ1-1 TRBV5-4 NA medium-sized TGTGCCAGCAGCTTGGGTTTGTGGACTGAAGCTTTCTTT CASSLGLWTEAFF
TRBJ2-1 TRBV2 NA many TGTGCCAGCAGTCGGGGAAGGTTGAATGAGCAGTTCTTC CASSRGRLNEQFF
TRBJ2-1 TRBV27 NA many TGTGCCAGCAGTGGGGGCGTCGGGAATGAGCAGTTCTTC CASSGGVGNEQFF
TRBJ2-7 TRBV21-1 NA NA TGTGCCAGCAGCAAACCGGGGGAGCAGTACTTC CASSKPGEQYF